Below, 10 T cell receptor beta chains from the same sample are listed, as sequenced in a study of blood T cells in healthy people across ages. Primers used in a second PCR of about 6 to 11 cycles were a sample-barcoded 5' primer and a J-beta primer mix. TCRdb recomputed calls from the 5' RACE reads with MiXCR, one row per CDR3 protein. Of about 1.4 million distinct CDR3 sequences in the sample, approximately 59% were seen once. The sequenced sample consisted of blood. The origin of the receptors is a man between 18 and 29 years old in good health.

This clonotype has a single count. CDR3 nucleotide sequence: TGCGCCAGCAGCCAGCTACTAGCGGGAGGAGGCGAGCAGTACTTC. This gives the protein CASSQLLAGGGEQYF. The rearrangement joins TRBV4-1 to TRBJ2-7, with TRBD2 matching 12 bases. V lost 3 bases to trimming and J lost 6 bases; unmatched junction nucleotides: 6. The CDR3 is 15 residues long. Germline CDR1 reads MGHRA; CDR2 reads YSYEKL.

The J gene is TRBJ2-2, the V gene TRBV3-1, with D uncertain. The V and J ends lost 2 bases and 5 bases respectively, with 12 bases between them. The germline gives CDR1 LGHDT, CDR2 YNNKEL (reference sequence). The CDR3 consists of 15 residues. Written as DNA, the CDR3 is TGTGCCAGCAGCCAAAGAGGCCTAGAGACCGGGGAGCTGTTTTTT. This encodes CASSQRGLETGELFF.

This chain joins TRBV7-9 and TRBJ1-2, with unresolved D. CDR3 length equals 15 residues. Germline V gives CDR1 SEHNR, CDR2 FQNEAQ (reference sequence). V lost 5 bases, J lost 6 bases, and 19 bases lay in between. The CDR3 is CASSLALDPGNGYTF. The CDR3 nucleotides read TGTGCCAGCAGCCTCGCCCTGGACCCCGGGAATGGCTACACCTTC.

With respect to this clonotype: At one of its ends the junction is not consistent with the germline gene, which may arise from a read error. V usage is TRBV12-3 or TRBV12-4 and J usage is TRBJ2-3, with a possible D match to TRBD1 (5 bases). This CDR3 spans 16 amino acids. The CDR3 coding sequence is TGTGCCAGCAGTGACTTTTGGGATAGGGGCGAAGATATGCAGTATTTT. It is translated as CASSDFWDRGEDMQYF.

The chain combines TRBV12-3 or TRBV12-4 with TRBJ2-7; D unresolved. V lost 1 base and J lost 0, with 10 bases in between. The CDR3 runs to 15 residues. The CDR3 DNA reads as TGTGCCAGCAGTTTAGGACATCGCAGCTCCTACGAGCAGTACTTC. It translates to CASSLGHRSSYEQYF.

The sample holds a few counts of this clonotype. This chain connects TRBV29-1 to TRBJ2-5; D ambiguous. The CDR3 has 13 residues. Per germline, CDR1 SQVTM and CDR2 ANQGSEA. V lost 2 bases, J lost 5 bases, and 12 bases lay in between. The chain's CDR3 is CSVESSSLETQYF. The DNA for the CDR3 is TGCAGCGTTGAAAGCTCTAGTCTTGAGACCCAGTACTTC.

This clonotype has just a few counts. The CDR3 spells CAISLDRAELSNEKLFF. The CDR3 DNA reads TGTGCCATCAGCTTGGACAGGGCGGAGTTGTCTAATGAAAAACTGTTTTTT. This chain joins TRBV10-3 and TRBJ1-4; 8 bases map to TRBD1. Trimming took 6 bases from V and 3 from J; bases not matched to a gene: 12. Germline V gene data show CDR1 as ENHRY and CDR2 as SYGVKD. This CDR3 comprises 17 residues.

In this sample, this clonotype turned up a few times. The rearrangement joins TRBV29-1 to TRBJ2-3; TRBD2 matches 12 bases. The V segment lost 6 bases and the J segment 5 bases; nucleotides outside the gene matches: 6. CDR3 length equals 14 residues. Germline assignment: CDR1 SQVTM and CDR2 ANQGSEA. Here the CDR3 reads CSVGTSGQGDTQYF. The CDR3, as DNA: TGCAGCGTGGGGACTAGCGGGCAAGGAGATACGCAGTATTTT.

The chain uses TRBV6-5 and TRBJ2-1; D is unresolved. Trimming took off 7 bases at V and 9 bases at J, with 10 bases between the two ends. The CDR3 contains 11 residues. Germline V gives CDR1 MNHEY, CDR2 SVGAGI. Written as DNA, the CDR3 is TGTGCCAGCAATGGCGTAGGTGAGCAGTTCTTC. This sequence encodes CASNGVGEQFF.

The chain links TRBV2 to TRBJ2-1; TRBD2 agrees at 14 bases. The length of the CDR3 is 13 residues. Germline CDR1 and CDR2: SNHLY and FYNNEI. After removal of 4 bases from V and 15 bases from J, the junction contained 5 bases not matched to a gene. CDR3 in amino acids: CASSGLAGGRWFF. The CDR3 DNA follows: TGTGCCAGCAGTGGACTAGCGGGGGGGCGATGGTTCTTC.